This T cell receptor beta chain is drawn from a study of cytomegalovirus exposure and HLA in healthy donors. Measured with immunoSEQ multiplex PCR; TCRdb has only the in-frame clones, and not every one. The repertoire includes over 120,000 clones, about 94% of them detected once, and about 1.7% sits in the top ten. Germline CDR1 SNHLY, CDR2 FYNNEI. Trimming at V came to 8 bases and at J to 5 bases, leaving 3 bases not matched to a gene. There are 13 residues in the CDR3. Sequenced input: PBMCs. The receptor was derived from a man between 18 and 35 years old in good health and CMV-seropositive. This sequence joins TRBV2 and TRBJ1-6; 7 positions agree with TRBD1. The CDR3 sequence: CASVGTDNSPLHF. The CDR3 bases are TGTGCCAGCGTAGGGACAGATAATTCACCCCTCCACTTT.